This T cell receptor beta chain was recorded in a study of technical replicates of blood from a few donors (dated by TCRdb to 2017 to 2019). Relative to germline, V is missing 6 bases and J is missing 4 bases, with 9 bases of the junction outside any gene match. Taken from cysteine to phenylalanine, the CDR3 has 15 residues. CDR3 DNA is the only sequence kept; it has 45 bases, read in frame from the first base. From the germline V gene, CDR1 is SQVTM and CDR2 is ANQGSEA. As to this clone: It has no known antigen specificity. No much larger clone exists at a distance of one base, and base qualities are not known.

The library relied on the immunoSEQ multiplex PCR assay. TCRdb mirrors the immuneACCESS table, restricted to in-frame sequences. Some clones are absent from its copies; in checked studies, under half trace to an unresolved V gene, and the reason for the others is unknown. The sample data list 95,000 to 100,000 clones, and 96% of these were observed just once. Of the sample, roughly 0.21% falls within the top ten clones. The receptor's source is a human donor in good health. The rearrangement joined TRBV29-1 to TRBJ2-2, and 9 bases in between align with TRBD2. Sequencing was performed on T cells isolated from PBMCs. The sequence in DNA is TGCAGCGTCGGTGGGACTAGCAGTGGCACCGGGGAGCTGTTTTTT. Translated, this gives CSVGGTSSGTGELFF.